These 20 T cell receptor beta chains were all obtained from the same sample, sequenced in a study of PD-1 blockade in classical Hodgkin lymphoma (dated by TCRdb to about 2020). Receptor libraries were prepared by the immunoSEQ multiplex PCR assay. Entries here come from immuneACCESS through TCRdb and include only in-frame sequences with V and J called. Some clones fail to appear in such tables; in the studies checked, an unresolved V gene covers under half of the shortfall, and the cause of the remainder is unknown. The sample contains around 46,000 clones, around 90% of them found a single time. The top ten hold approximately 15% of the sample. The time point label corresponds to: cycle 4 day 1 (C4D1), after more than five weeks of nivolumab. Every trial patient had relapsed after autologous stem cell transplantation, and cohorts A, B and C differed in prior brentuximab vedotin exposure. Sample: peripheral blood mononuclear cells (PBMCs), taken before the fourth cycle of nivolumab. Every receptor here comes from a human donor with classical Hodgkin lymphoma.

CDR3 in amino acids: CASSLDQGPSVIQYF. The CDR3 DNA reads as TGTGCCAGCAGCTTAGATCAGGGGCCGTCCGTCATTCAGTACTTC. The chain employs TRBV7-3 and TRBJ2-4; maybe TRBD1 (6 bases). The CDR3 has 15 residues. Germline loops: CDR1 SGHTA, CDR2 FQGTGA. Trimming cost V 2 bases and J 9 bases, with 17 bases left between them.

The chain joins TRBV20-1 to TRBJ2-3, with D hard to call. Germline CDR1 reads DFQATT; CDR2 reads SNEGSKA (reference sequence). V was cut by 5 bases and J by 5 bases, with 8 bases left in between. CDR3 length equals 11 residues. In DNA form, the CDR3 reads TGCAGTGCTCCTATGGGAGATACGCAGTATTTT. It codes for CSAPMGDTQYF.

This rearrangement joins TRBV28 to TRBJ2-3; D may be TRBD1 (5 bases). Trimming shortened V by 4 bases and J by 11 bases, and 13 bases separated the two germline ends. Germline-derived CDR1 and CDR2 are MDHEN and SYDVKM. This CDR3 region has 12 residues. CDR3 in amino acids: CASSSRGPKQYF. The CDR3 DNA follows: TGTGCCAGCAGTTCAAGGGGCCCAAAGCAGTATTTT. Full variable domain (outside the CDR3, taken from reference TRBV28 and TRBJ2-3): DVKVTQSSRYLVKRTGEKVFLECVQDMDHENMFWYRQDPGLGLRLIYFSYDVKMKEKGDIPEGYSVSREKKERFSLILESASTNQTSMYLCASSSRGPKQYFGPGTRLTVL.

V usage is TRBV6-5 and J usage is TRBJ2-5; 9 bases fit TRBD2. The V gene's germline CDR1 is MNHEY and CDR2 SVGAGI. This CDR3 comprises 14 residues. V lost 6 bases, J lost 4 bases, and 6 bases stayed unmatched. The CDR3 reads CASSKGLARETQYF. CDR3 sequence (DNA): TGTGCCAGCAGCAAGGGACTAGCTAGAGAGACCCAGTACTTC.

The chain uses TRBV5-4 and TRBJ2-7, with 11 bases lining up with TRBD2. With 5 bases clipped from V and 0 bases from J, the junction kept 4 bases outside the gene matches. There are 15 residues in the CDR3. Germline-derived CDR1 and CDR2 are SGHNT and YYREEE (reference sequence). CDR3 sequence reads: CASRSSGGSSYEQYF. Written as DNA, the CDR3 is TGTGCCAGCAGGTCTAGCGGGGGGAGCTCCTACGAGCAGTACTTC.

V is TRBV27 and J is TRBJ2-7; 15 bases fit TRBD2. With 10 bases clipped from V and 6 bases from J, the junction kept 7 bases outside the gene matches. CDR3 size: 14 residues. The germline gives CDR1 MNHEY, CDR2 SMNVEV (reference sequence). DNA for the CDR3: TGTGCCACCCGGACTAGCGGGAGGGCCTTCGAGCAGTACTTC. Residues: CATRTSGRAFEQYF.

The V and J genes are TRBV5-1 and TRBJ2-7; no firm D call. Trimming pared 0 bases from V and 0 bases from J, leaving 4 bases between. This CDR3 has 13 amino acids. In germline, CDR1 is SGHRS, CDR2 YFSETQ. CDR3 loop: CASSLASSYEQYF. The CDR3 DNA reads TGCGCCAGCAGCTTGGCCAGCTCCTACGAGCAGTACTTC. The complete variable domain, with remaining parts taken from reference TRBV5-1 and TRBJ2-7, reads KAGVTQTPRYLIKTRGQQVTLSCSPISGHRSVSWYQQTPGQGLQFLFEYFSETQRNKGNFPGRFSGRQFSNSRSEMNVSTLELGDSALYLCASSLASSYEQYFGPGTRLTVT.

The V and J genes are TRBV27 and TRBJ2-1, with D perhaps matching TRBD2 (6 bases). Germline CDR1 reads MNHEY; CDR2 reads SMNVEV (reference sequence). CDR3 size: 14 residues. Trimming pared 7 bases from V and 4 bases from J, leaving 14 bases between. The CDR3 loop reads CASTRDGRYNEQFF. CDR3 nucleotides: TGTGCCAGCACGAGGGACGGGAGATACAATGAGCAGTTCTTC.

The chain employs TRBV14 and TRBJ2-7; weak D call: TRBD1 (5 bases). Trimming cost V 2 bases and J 5 bases, with 16 bases left between them. The CDR3 spans 15 residues. The germline V gene encodes CDR1 SGHDN and CDR2 FVKESK. Written as DNA, the CDR3 is TGTGCCAGCAGCCAATACCGGGCCAGGGTAAACGAGCAGTACTTC. The encoded protein is CASSQYRARVNEQYF.

The chain links TRBV30 to TRBJ2-6; 7 positions match TRBD1. The CDR3 is 13 amino acids. V lost 8 bases, J lost 10 bases, and 11 bases stayed unmatched. Germline CDR1 and CDR2: GTSNPN and SVGIG (reference sequence). Here the CDR3 DNA reads TGTGCCGGGACAGATTCCTCTTTTAACGTCCTGACTTTC. Its protein is CAGTDSSFNVLTF.

V is TRBV18 and J is TRBJ2-3; tentatively, D is TRBD2 (6 bases). Germline assignment: CDR1 KGHSH and CDR2 LQKENI. V lost 0 bases, J lost 6 bases, and 13 bases lay in between. The CDR3 length is 15 residues. The CDR3 bases are TGTGCCAGCTCACCACCTTCGGCCGGGAGTGATACGCAGTATTTT. Translation gives CASSPPSAGSDTQYF.

V gene TRBV14 combines with J gene TRBJ1-2, with D maybe TRBD1 (6 bases). The CDR3 spans 11 residues. The ends were cut back, 4 bases at V and 9 bases at J, with 9 bases in the middle. Per germline, CDR1 SGHDN and CDR2 FVKESK. The CDR3 spells CASSLRDSYTF. In DNA form, the CDR3 reads TGTGCCAGCAGCCTCCGGGACAGCTACACCTTC.

This chain links TRBV11-3 with TRBJ2-3, with D possibly matching TRBD1 (5 bases). V lost 5 bases to trimming and J lost 5 bases, with 14 bases between them. The CDR3 totals 14 residues. Germline lookup yields CDR1 SGHNT and CDR2 YENEEA. In DNA, the CDR3 is TGTGCCAGCAGCCTGGGGCGGTTGGGAGATACGCAGTATTTT. Translating gives CASSLGRLGDTQYF.

This chain uses TRBV5-1 with TRBJ1-1, with TRBD1 identical over 10 bases. The CDR3 extends over 17 amino acids. Germline CDR1 is SGHRS and CDR2 is YFSETQ. The J segment lost 5 bases and the V segment lost 3 bases, leaving 13 bases of the junction unmatched. The CDR3 spells CASSSPTTGGGYTEAFF. The CDR3 nucleotides read TGCGCCAGCAGCTCCCCGACGACAGGGGGCGGGTATACTGAAGCTTTCTTT.

The chain couples TRBV7-9 to TRBJ2-6; tentatively, D is TRBD1 (5 bases). Per germline, CDR1 SEHNR and CDR2 FQNEAQ (reference sequence). The CDR3 totals 16 residues. Trimming removed 5 bases at V and 1 base at J, with 12 bases between. The CDR3 sequence: CASSLNRQSGANVLTF. CDR3 bases: TGTGCCAGCAGCCTAAATCGACAGTCTGGGGCCAACGTCCTGACTTTC.

The chain is built from TRBV7-2 and TRBJ2-7; no definite D call. Germline V gene lookup returns CDR1 SGHTA and CDR2 FQGNSA. The CDR3 covers 13 residues. Trimming removed 1 base at V and 6 bases at J, with 10 bases between. CDR3 region: CASSLGPPGEQYF. CDR3 bases: TGTGCCAGCAGCTTAGGCCCTCCGGGCGAGCAGTACTTC.

V usage is TRBV27 and J usage is TRBJ2-1; 11 bases agree with TRBD1. Germline CDR1 MNHEY, CDR2 SMNVEV (reference sequence). The length of the CDR3 is 17 residues. V dropped 5 bases and J dropped 9; count of bases not matched to a gene: 15. CDR3 nucleotides: TGTGCCAGCAGTCATCCCGGGGGACAGGGGGGAGTCTTTGAGCAGTTCTTC. It encodes CASSHPGGQGGVFEQFF.

The CDR3 sequence: CASSLGQTQYF. CDR3 in DNA: TGTGCCAGCAGCTTGGGCCAGACCCAGTACTTC. The V call is TRBV5-8, the J call TRBJ2-5; D gene ambiguous. The germline V and J ends were trimmed by 0 bases and 6 bases, with 3 bases remaining between them. The length of the CDR3 is 11 residues. Germline V gene sequence: CDR1 SGHTS, CDR2 YDEGEE.

This chain joins TRBV5-1 and TRBJ1-6; D remains ambiguous. The CDR3 runs to 13 residues. The germline V gene encodes CDR1 SGHRS and CDR2 YFSETQ. Trimming shortened V by 6 bases and J by 9 bases, and 13 bases separated the two germline ends. In DNA, the CDR3 is TGCGCCAGCAACTACGGAGCCGGTTCACCCCTCCACTTT. Residues: CASNYGAGSPLHF.

This sequence joins TRBV4-1 and TRBJ2-7; 8 bases match TRBD2. The CDR3 extends over 15 amino acids. The J segment lost 3 bases and the V segment lost 4 bases, leaving 8 bases of the junction unmatched. Germline loops: CDR1 MGHRA, CDR2 YSYEKL. CDR3 loop: CASSPESSGFYEQYF. The CDR3 coding sequence is TGCGCCAGCAGCCCAGAGTCTAGCGGGTTCTACGAGCAGTACTTC.